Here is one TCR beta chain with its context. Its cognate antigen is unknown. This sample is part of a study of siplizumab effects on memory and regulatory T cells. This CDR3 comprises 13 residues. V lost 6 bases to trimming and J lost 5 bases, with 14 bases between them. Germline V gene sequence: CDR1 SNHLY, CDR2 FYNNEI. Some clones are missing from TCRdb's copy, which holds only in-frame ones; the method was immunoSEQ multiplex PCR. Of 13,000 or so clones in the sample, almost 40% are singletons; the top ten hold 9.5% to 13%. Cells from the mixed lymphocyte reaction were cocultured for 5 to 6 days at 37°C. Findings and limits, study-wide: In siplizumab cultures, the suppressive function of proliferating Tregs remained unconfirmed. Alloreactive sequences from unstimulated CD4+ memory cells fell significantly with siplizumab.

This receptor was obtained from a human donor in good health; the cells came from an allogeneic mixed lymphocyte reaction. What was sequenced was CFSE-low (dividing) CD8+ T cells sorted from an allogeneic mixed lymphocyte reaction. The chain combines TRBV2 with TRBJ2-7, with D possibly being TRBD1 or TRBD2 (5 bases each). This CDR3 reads CASSFGTSNEQYF. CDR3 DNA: TGTGCCAGCAGCTTCGGGACCTCGAACGAGCAGTACTTC.